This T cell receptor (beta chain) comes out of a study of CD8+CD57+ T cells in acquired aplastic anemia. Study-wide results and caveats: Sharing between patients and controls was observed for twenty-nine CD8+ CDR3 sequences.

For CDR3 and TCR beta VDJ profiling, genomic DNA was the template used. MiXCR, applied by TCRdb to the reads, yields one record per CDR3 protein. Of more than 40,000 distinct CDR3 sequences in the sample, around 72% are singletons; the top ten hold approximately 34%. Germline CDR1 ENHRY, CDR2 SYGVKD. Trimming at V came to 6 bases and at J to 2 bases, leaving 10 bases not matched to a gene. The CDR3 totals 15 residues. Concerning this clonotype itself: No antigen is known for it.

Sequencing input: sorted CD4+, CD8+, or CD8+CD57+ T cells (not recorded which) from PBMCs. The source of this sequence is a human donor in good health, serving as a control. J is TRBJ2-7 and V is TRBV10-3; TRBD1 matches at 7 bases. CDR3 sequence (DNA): TGTGCCATCAGACCGGGACAGCAATCAACCTACGAGCAGTACTTC. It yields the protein CAIRPGQQSTYEQYF.